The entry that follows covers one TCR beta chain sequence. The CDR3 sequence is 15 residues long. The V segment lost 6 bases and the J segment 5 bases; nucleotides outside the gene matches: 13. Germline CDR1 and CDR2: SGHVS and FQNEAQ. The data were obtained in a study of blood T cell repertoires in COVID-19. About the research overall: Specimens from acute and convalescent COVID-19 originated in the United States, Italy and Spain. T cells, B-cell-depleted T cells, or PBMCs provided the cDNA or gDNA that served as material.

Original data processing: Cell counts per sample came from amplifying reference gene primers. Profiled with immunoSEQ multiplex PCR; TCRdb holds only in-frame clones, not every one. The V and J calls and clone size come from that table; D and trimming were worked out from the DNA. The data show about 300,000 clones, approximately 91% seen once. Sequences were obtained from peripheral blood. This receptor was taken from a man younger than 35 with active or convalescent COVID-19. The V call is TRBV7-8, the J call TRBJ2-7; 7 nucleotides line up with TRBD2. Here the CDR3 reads CASSPGGTPPDEQYF. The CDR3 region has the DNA TGTGCCAGCAGTCCCGGGGGGACCCCCCCTGACGAGCAGTACTTC. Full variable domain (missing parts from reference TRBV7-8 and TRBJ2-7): GAGVSQSPRYKVAKRGQDVALRCDPISGHVSLFWYQQALGQGPEFLTYFQNEAQLDKSGLPSDRFFAERPEGSVSTLKIQRTQQEDSAVYLCASSPGGTPPDEQYFGPGTRLTVT.